This T cell receptor beta chain was recovered during a study of long-term antiretroviral therapy in people with HIV. General study results and limits: Researchers lacked any data on ART adherence, viral resistance or therapy changes. Blood dating 2004 to 2017 may reflect older ART regimens. Pre-ART expanded TRB clones stayed dominant throughout, though often decreasing after ART.

Worth noting for this clone: What it binds is not known.

Samples were assayed with immunoSEQ v3.0 at survey level. The data were produced by immunoSEQ multiplex PCR, yet TCRdb's version contains in-frame clones alone and is incomplete. Among over 15,000 clones listed, over 70% were seen once. Germline-derived CDR1 and CDR2 are MNHNS and SASEGT. V was cut by 2 bases and J by 7 bases, with 9 bases left in between. The CDR3 covers 13 residues. The input for sequencing was unsorted PBMCs, taken 2.3 years after starting antiretroviral therapy. This clonotype was obtained from a woman in her 40s with HIV. The chain links TRBV6-1 to TRBJ1-5; D uncertain. The CDR3 DNA follows: TGTGCCAGCAGTGAAACACCAGAGCAGCCCCAGCATTTT. The encoded protein is CASSETPEQPQHF.